These 21 T cell receptor beta chains were all obtained from the same sample, sequenced in a study of T cell responses to AZD1222 COVID-19 vaccine. Assay used: immunoSEQ multiplex PCR; TCRdb lists only in-frame clones, some missing. Here the sample spans 160,000 or so clones, about nine tenths being singletons. This sample comprised peripheral blood, obtained 28 days after the second dose of the MenACWY control vaccine. The source is an adult who received the MenACWY meningococcal vaccine as a control.

The chain links TRBV18 to TRBJ2-3; possibly TRBD2 for D (6 bases). Germline V gene sequence: CDR1 KGHSH, CDR2 LQKENI. Trimming pared 6 bases from V and 0 bases from J, leaving 25 bases between. The CDR3 has 19 residues. The CDR3 sequence: CASSQTIHGGGGSTDTQYF. CDR3 DNA sequence: TGTGCCAGCTCCCAAACGATCCACGGGGGTGGTGGCAGCACAGATACGCAGTATTTT.

This clone was observed once. The chain employs TRBV6-5 and TRBJ2-1; no firm D call. Germline values: CDR1 MNHEY, CDR2 SVGAGI. V was clipped by 2 bases and J by 0 bases, with 8 bases between them. The CDR3 length is 15 residues. The CDR3 nucleotides are TGTGCCAGCAGTTACGAGGCATACTCCTACAATGAGCAGTTCTTC. Amino acid sequence: CASSYEAYSYNEQFF.

The chain links TRBV2 to TRBJ2-1; a weak D match, TRBD1 (7 bases). Germline V gives CDR1 SNHLY, CDR2 FYNNEI. There are 15 residues in the CDR3. V was cut by 7 bases and J by 6 bases, with 19 bases left in between. The CDR3 DNA reads TGTGCCAGCAACTGGGCCGGGCAGGGGGGCAATGAGCAGTTCTTC. It specifies CASNWAGQGGNEQFF.

The chain recombines TRBV19 with TRBJ2-6; D is ambiguous. The V end lost 2 bases, the J end lost 2 bases, and 7 bases lay between the germline ends. The CDR3 loop spans 15 amino acids. The V gene's germline CDR1 is LNHDA and CDR2 SQIVND (reference sequence). CDR3 sequence reads: CASSISGAGANVLTF. The CDR3 nucleotides read TGTGCCAGTAGTATAAGTGGGGCTGGGGCCAACGTCCTGACTTTC.

The chain employs TRBV7-5 and TRBJ1-6; TRBD1 is the table's D call, not checked against the DNA. TRBV7-5 is assigned pseudogene status. The CDR3 spans 20 residues. The CDR3 DNA follows: TGTGCCAGAAGCTTATCGCAACAGGGGGTCAAGAGGGAACAGGGTTCACCCCTCCACTTT. It translates to CARSLSQQGVKREQGSPLHF.

This chain links TRBV25-1 with TRBJ1-2; possibly TRBD1 for D (6 bases). V was cut by 3 bases and J by 8 bases, with 19 bases left in between. Germline lookup yields CDR1 MGHDK and CDR2 SYGVNS. This CDR3 comprises 15 residues. This CDR3 is CASSETQGFEGGYTF. The CDR3 DNA is TGTGCCAGCAGTGAGACACAGGGATTCGAGGGAGGCTACACCTTC.

The rearrangement joins TRBV10-3 to TRBJ2-1; TRBD1 matches at 7 bases. This CDR3 spans 13 amino acids. The trim removed 6 bases at V and 10 bases at J, leaving 9 bases unmatched. Germline V lookup: CDR1 ENHRY, CDR2 SYGVKD. This CDR3 reads CAIRTEGAWEQFF. The CDR3 DNA reads TGTGCCATCAGAACCGAGGGGGCCTGGGAGCAGTTCTTC.

The V call is TRBV6-2 or TRBV6-3, the J call TRBJ1-2; D gene ambiguous. The CDR3 length is 11 residues. Germline-derived CDR1 and CDR2 are MNHEY and SVGEGT. V dropped 2 bases and J dropped 8 bases, with 6 bases sitting between them. CDR3 sequence (DNA): TGTGCCAGCAGTTACGTCCAGGGCTACACCTTC. It is translated as CASSYVQGYTF.

The chain is built from TRBV15 and TRBJ1-1; 7 bases match TRBD1. The CDR3 contains 15 residues. Trimming removed 0 bases from V and 1 base from J; junction bases left unmatched: 2. Germline CDR1 and CDR2: LNHNV and YYDKDF (reference sequence). In DNA form, the CDR3 reads TGTGCCACCAGCAGAGATGGACAGGCGAACACTGAAGCTTTCTTT. Translated, it gives CATSRDGQANTEAFF. The full variable domain, in which reference TRBV15 and TRBJ1-1 provide the parts outside the CDR3, is DAMVIQNPRYQVTQFGKPVTLSCSQTLNHNVMYWYQQKSSQAPKLLFHYYDKDFNNEADTPDNFQSRRPNTSFCFLDIRSPGLGDTAMYLCATSRDGQANTEAFFGQGTRLTVV.

The J gene is TRBJ2-1, the V gene TRBV5-5, with D unresolved. Looked up from germline, CDR1 is SGHKS and CDR2 is YYEKEE (reference sequence). The CDR3 extends over 14 amino acids. V shed 4 bases and J shed 6 bases, with 14 bases lying between them. The CDR3 reads CASSRVGSFNEQFF. The CDR3 DNA follows: TGTGCCAGCAGCAGGGTTGGTAGCTTCAATGAGCAGTTCTTC.

The V call is TRBV4-3, the J call TRBJ1-2, with D uncertain. The germline gives CDR1 LGHNA, CDR2 YSLEER. V lost 0 bases and J lost 6, with 20 bases in between. The CDR3 has 17 amino acids. The CDR3 region is CASSQDPRLTFLHGYTF. Written as DNA, the CDR3 is TGCGCCAGCAGCCAAGATCCGAGACTTACGTTCTTGCATGGCTACACCTTC.

This clone was seen a handful of times. The rearrangement joins TRBV28 to TRBJ2-5; D not certain. There are 11 residues in the CDR3. The V and J ends lost 5 bases and 2 bases respectively, with 3 bases between them. CDR1 is MDHEN and CDR2 is SYDVKM in the germline V gene. In nucleotides, the CDR3 is TGTGCCAGCAGTCTGCAAGAGACCCAGTACTTC. It yields the protein CASSLQETQYF.

This chain connects TRBV19 to TRBJ1-1; weak D call: TRBD1 (5 bases). Trimming stripped 4 bases from V and 0 bases from J, with 6 bases between. CDR1 is LNHDA, CDR2 SQIVND, per germline (reference sequence). CDR3 length: 13 amino acids. This chain's CDR3 is CASSTQVNTEAFF. DNA for the CDR3: TGTGCCAGTAGTACACAGGTGAACACTGAAGCTTTCTTT.

This chain uses TRBV28 with TRBJ2-7; 8 bases align to TRBD2. This CDR3 comprises 15 residues. The J segment lost 2 bases and the V segment lost 6 bases, leaving 9 bases of the junction unmatched. Germline assignment: CDR1 MDHEN and CDR2 SYDVKM. The DNA of the CDR3 is TGTGCCAGCAGCTCAACTAGCGGAGTGGCCTACGAGCAGTACTTC. Translated: CASSSTSGVAYEQYF.

This clone was seen once. The V and J genes are TRBV28 and TRBJ1-2; D is unresolved. This CDR3 spans 13 amino acids. Germline V gene data show CDR1 as MDHEN and CDR2 as SYDVKM. The V gene lost 3 bases and the J gene lost 7 bases, with 12 bases spanning the gap. The CDR3 loop reads CASSFALRSGYTF. CDR3 bases: TGTGCCAGCAGTTTCGCCCTGAGGTCTGGCTACACCTTC.

This clone was seen only once. The rearrangement uses TRBV3-1 (or the pseudogene TRBV3-2) and TRBJ2-5; TRBD1 might be the D (6 bases). CDR1 LGHDT and CDR2 YNNKEL come from the germline V gene (reference sequence). The CDR3 length is 14 residues. The V and J ends lost 3 bases and 5 bases respectively, with 13 bases between them. In DNA form, the CDR3 reads TGTGCCAGCAGCCAGGGGGCGAGGGGGGAGACCCAGTACTTC. Its protein is CASSQGARGETQYF.

This clone appeared once. The chain combines TRBV6-1 with TRBJ1-2; TRBD1 matches 7 bases. Germline V CDR1 and CDR2: MNHNS, SASEGT. Trimming removed 4 bases from V and 6 bases from J; junction bases left unmatched: 14. CDR3 size: 16 residues. The CDR3 loop is CASSADHGTVVDGYTF. CDR3 bases: TGTGCCAGCAGTGCCGATCACGGGACAGTTGTTGATGGCTACACCTTC.

This chain joins TRBV15 and TRBJ1-1, with D possibly being TRBD1 (6 bases). CDR3 length: 16 residues. V lost 8 bases and J 1 base, leaving 20 bases between the germline ends. Germline loops: CDR1 LNHNV, CDR2 YYDKDF (reference sequence). The CDR3 protein is CATEQKGLGGNTEAFF. The CDR3 DNA reads TGTGCCACCGAGCAGAAGGGGTTAGGGGGGAACACTGAAGCTTTCTTT.

The gene calls are TRBV6-5 and TRBJ1-5; D gene uncertain. V gave up 5 bases and J gave up 6 bases, with 11 bases separating them. The germline CDR1 and CDR2 sequences are MNHEY and SVGAGI. The CDR3 runs to 13 residues. The DNA for the CDR3 is TGTGCCAGCAGTACCCACCGGGCTCAGCCCCAGCATTTT. This sequence encodes CASSTHRAQPQHF.

The rearrangement uses TRBV7-8 and TRBJ2-2, with TRBD1 identical over 7 bases. The J segment lost 0 bases and the V segment lost 3 bases, leaving 10 bases of the junction unmatched. Germline-derived CDR1 and CDR2 are SGHVS and FQNEAQ. The CDR3 consists of 18 residues. CDR3 in DNA: TGTGCCAGCAGCTTTCGGGACAGAACCCTTTCGAACACCGGGGAGCTGTTTTTT. Encoded protein: CASSFRDRTLSNTGELFF.

The DNA for the CDR3 is TGTGCCACCAGTGATTTGCTCGGCCCAGAGCATTTT. Translation: CATSDLLGPEHF. The rearrangement joins TRBV24-1 to TRBJ1-5; D not resolved. The CDR3 totals 12 residues. V lost 0 bases to trimming and J lost 14 bases, with 10 bases between them. Germline CDR1 is KGHDR and CDR2 is SFDVKD.